This T cell receptor beta chain was identified during a study of blood T cell repertoires in COVID-19 (dated by TCRdb to the early 2020s). Study-wide context: Collaborator samples came from the United States, Italy and Spain and covered acute and convalescent phases of COVID-19. The samples were drawn from two sources: the first 160 participants of the ongoing ImmuneRACE study, and 1,000 to 1,500 subjects contributed by 6 global collaborators. A de-identified subject ID, COVID-19 status, age in years and sex were almost always included in the sample metadata. Deeply sampled blood TCRbeta repertoires from subjects exposed to, actively infected with, or recovered from COVID-19 were included in the dataset. The prospective study material was composed of cDNA or gDNA derived from T cells, B-cell-depleted T cells, or PBMCs. Where available, HLA class I and class II types were taken from metadata supplied by the sample provider and were not determined by assay-based typing. The repertoires were released in a freely available public database meant as a resource for research on the immune response to SARS-CoV-2. Broad study findings and their caveats: The quantity of clinical and demographic metadata differed by source and by participant and was supplied without curation.

Unmatched junction bases come to 4, with V trimmed by 4 bases and J by 2 bases. From the cysteine through the phenylalanine, the CDR3 covers 14 amino acids. The read is trimmed to its CDR3 DNA, 42 bases read in frame from base 1. The germline V gene sets CDR1 to MNHEY and CDR2 to SVGAGI. Notes on this clone: The antigen it binds to is not known. The input lacks base qualities; no much larger clone sits a single base away.

A second Seattle source provided samples from volunteer blood donors who had recovered from COVID-19. Whole blood was collected in K2EDTA tubes by collaborating institutions according to the institutions' own protocols. Collaborator samples were shipped for TCRbeta analysis as frozen whole blood, isolated PBMCs, or DNA extracted from either sample type. The immunoSEQ Assay, a bias-controlled multiplex PCR, was used to amplify TCRbeta CDR3 regions from genomic DNA. The study's processing was this. Nucleated cell counts per sample were estimated from amplification of reference gene primers within the assay. To quantify the absolute abundance of each unique TCRbeta CDR3 rearrangement, sequence reads were collapsed and filtered. For each sample, productive Simpson clonality was calculated as the square root of Simpson's diversity index over productive rearrangements. In its TCRdb copy, this immuneACCESS table keeps in-frame sequences only and misses some clones. Where compared with another copy, unresolved V genes explain less than half of these, and the others have no known cause. The D gene and trimming were derived from the DNA, and the V and J assignments and clone size from that table. A total of roughly 250,000 clones appear in this sample, around nine tenths of them only once. The leading ten clones occupy about 9.8% of the sample.

The chain is encoded by TRBV6-5 joined to TRBJ2-7; a stretch of 8 junction bases matches TRBD1. This TCR came from a man aged 35 to 55 who had recovered from COVID-19. Sequencing was done on a sample of peripheral blood. The CDR3: CASSFTGGPYEQYF. The nucleotide sequence reads as follows: TGTGCCAGCAGTTTTACAGGGGGACCCTACGAGCAGTACTTC.